The 27 T cell receptor beta chains below come from one sample, sequenced in a study of cytomegalovirus exposure and HLA in healthy donors. The primer mix had 60 Vbeta and 13 Jbeta primers. Data came from immunoSEQ multiplex PCR; TCRdb stores just in-frame clones and leaves some out. The sample lists about 77,000 clones, over 70% occurring once. The sequenced sample was PBMCs. Receptors were obtained from a woman aged 40 to 50 in good health and CMV-seronegative.

V is TRBV2 and J is TRBJ1-3, with 7 bases lining up with TRBD1. The CDR3 is made up of 14 amino acids. CDR1 is SNHLY and CDR2 is FYNNEI in the germline V gene. V lost 11 bases to trimming and J lost 0 bases; unmatched junction nucleotides: 7. CDR3 sequence (DNA): TGTGCCGGCAAAGGGGGCCTCTCTGGAAACACCATATATTTT. It specifies CAGKGGLSGNTIYF.

The chain combines TRBV28 with TRBJ2-1; TRBD1 aligns across 10 bases. The CDR3 extends over 14 amino acids. The junction had 4 bases not matched to a gene; V was cut back by 2 bases and J by 9 bases. CDR1 and CDR2 (germline): MDHEN, SYDVKM. The CDR3 protein is CASSLGTGVGEQFF. In DNA form, the CDR3 reads TGTGCCAGCAGTTTAGGGACAGGGGTCGGTGAGCAGTTCTTC.

The sample holds one count of this clone. The chain joins TRBV10-1 to TRBJ1-2, with unresolved D. Trimming cost V 0 bases and J 5 bases, with 13 bases left between them. CDR3 length equals 15 residues. Per germline, CDR1 WNHNN and CDR2 SYGVQD (reference sequence). This CDR3 reads CASSESEDGGYGYTF. CDR3 nucleotide sequence: TGCGCCAGCAGTGAGTCAGAGGATGGTGGATATGGCTACACCTTC.

This clone was seen more than once but under ten times. V usage is TRBV15 and J usage is TRBJ2-4; D gene ambiguous. Germline values: CDR1 LNHNV, CDR2 YYDKDF (reference sequence). Between the trimmed V and J ends, which lost 1 base and 0 bases, there was a span of 10 bases. The length of the CDR3 is 16 residues. The CDR3 DNA sequence: TGTGCCACCAGCAGAGTACAATTATTAGCCAAAAACATTCAGTACTTC. Translated, it gives CATSRVQLLAKNIQYF.

This clone was observed a handful of times. Here the CDR3 reads CATRRASGANVLTF. The DNA for the CDR3 is TGTGCCACAAGGAGGGCCTCTGGGGCCAACGTCCTGACTTTC. The chain recombines TRBV6-5 with TRBJ2-6; D might be TRBD2 (6 bases). CDR3 length equals 14 residues. Trimming removed 10 bases at V and 0 bases at J, with 10 bases between. Germline loops: CDR1 MNHEY, CDR2 SVGAGI.

This chain joins TRBV9 and TRBJ2-7, with TRBD1 matching over 8 bases. The germline V gene encodes CDR1 SGDLS and CDR2 YYNGEE. The CDR3 has 14 residues. V shed 4 bases and J 7 bases; nucleotides not matched to a gene: 10. The CDR3: CASSPGQGLQEQYF. The CDR3 nucleotides read TGTGCCAGCAGCCCTGGACAGGGCCTGCAGGAGCAGTACTTC.

This rearrangement joins TRBV7-8 to TRBJ2-4; 11 nucleotides line up with TRBD2. Germline trimming cut 1 base from V and 0 bases from J; bases unmatched to any gene: 5. There are 18 residues in the CDR3. Germline V gene lookup returns CDR1 SGHVS and CDR2 FQNEAQ. The CDR3 spells CASSLGLAGGIAKNIQYF. Written as DNA, the CDR3 is TGTGCCAGCAGCTTAGGGTTAGCGGGGGGGATAGCCAAAAACATTCAGTACTTC.

The chain carries TRBV19 and TRBJ1-4; no reliable D call. The CDR3 covers 17 residues. Germline V gene data show CDR1 as LNHDA and CDR2 as SQIVND (reference sequence). V was trimmed by 3 bases and J by 5 bases, leaving 19 bases between them. CDR3 sequence: CASSISSSGSGNEKLFF. CDR3 nucleotides: TGTGCCAGTAGTATTAGTTCCTCCGGGTCGGGGAATGAAAAACTGTTTTTT.

The chain uses TRBV28 and TRBJ1-2; 8 positions match TRBD1. This CDR3 is 13 amino acids long. Per the germline V gene, CDR1 is MDHEN and CDR2 is SYDVKM. The J segment lost 4 bases and the V segment lost 7 bases, leaving 5 bases of the junction unmatched. The DNA of the CDR3 is TGTGCCAGCACCCTCGGGACAGGCTATGGCTACACCTTC. Translation: CASTLGTGYGYTF.

A single count supports this clone. The chain combines TRBV11-2 with TRBJ2-7; TRBD2 matches 7 bases. V was pared by 4 bases and J by 5 bases, with 14 bases of the junction left unmatched. This CDR3 spans 16 amino acids. CDR1 and CDR2 (germline): SGHAT, FQNNGV. The CDR3 nucleotides read TGTGCCAGCAGCTCCCTAACGGGGGGAGGTGTGAACGAGCAGTACTTC. This sequence encodes CASSSLTGGGVNEQYF. Filled out from reference TRBV11-2 and TRBJ2-7, the complete variable domain reads EAGVAQSPRYKIIEKRQSVAFWCNPISGHATLYWYQQILGQGPKLLIQFQNNGVVDDSQLPKDRFSAERLKGVDSTLKIQPAKLEDSAVYLCASSSLTGGGVNEQYFGPGTRLTVT.

J is TRBJ2-5 and V is TRBV4-1; 9 bases map to TRBD2. The V and J ends lost 0 bases and 7 bases, in that order; junction bases with no gene match: 0. Per the germline V gene, CDR1 is MGHRA and CDR2 is YSYEKL. There are 13 residues in the CDR3. The CDR3 reads CASSQETSGTQYF. Written as DNA, the CDR3 is TGCGCCAGCAGCCAAGAGACTAGCGGGACCCAGTACTTC.

V and J are TRBV19 and TRBJ2-2; D gene ambiguous. Germline V gives CDR1 LNHDA, CDR2 SQIVND (reference sequence). The CDR3 contains 13 residues. V dropped 4 bases and J dropped 2 bases, with 5 bases sitting between them. The CDR3: CASSTKNTGELFF. CDR3 in DNA: TGTGCCAGTAGTACTAAAAACACCGGGGAGCTGTTTTTT. Based on the CDR3 plus reference TRBV19 and TRBJ2-2, the full variable domain is DGGITQSPKYLFRKEGQNVTLSCEQNLNHDAMYWYRQDPGQGLRLIYYSQIVNDFQKGDIAEGYSVSREKKESFPLTVTSAQKNPTAFYLCASSTKNTGELFFGEGSRLTVL.

This chain connects TRBV7-2 to TRBJ2-7, with TRBD1 matching over 7 bases. Germline V CDR1 and CDR2: SGHTA, FQGNSA. There are 14 residues in the CDR3. V dropped 4 bases and J dropped 5; count of bases not matched to a gene: 8. Here the CDR3 DNA reads TGTGCCAGCAGCTGGGGGACAGCGCCTGACGAGCAGTACTTC. It translates to CASSWGTAPDEQYF.

J is TRBJ2-5 and V is TRBV25-1; no reliable D call. The DNA end lines up better with TRBJ2-7; the J call may be wrong. This CDR3 is 12 amino acids long. Per the germline V gene, CDR1 is MGHDK and CDR2 is SYGVNS. The CDR3 is CASSENHYEQYF. Written as DNA, the CDR3 is TGTGCCAGCAGTGAAAATCACTACGAGCAGTACTTC.

The J gene is TRBJ1-1, the V gene TRBV4-2; 7 bases match TRBD1. Germline V lookup: CDR1 LGHNA, CDR2 YNFKEQ. The CDR3 spans 15 residues. J was trimmed by 6 bases and V by 0 bases; bases with no gene match: 7. Here the CDR3 reads CASSQDHGTASEAFF. CDR3 nucleotides: TGTGCCAGCAGCCAAGATCACGGGACAGCCTCTGAAGCTTTCTTT.

The chain is built from TRBV5-8 and TRBJ1-1, with unresolved D. Trimming left V 2 bases short and J 5 bases short, with 7 bases between. Germline-derived CDR1 and CDR2 are SGHTS and YDEGEE. There are 12 residues in the CDR3. The CDR3 DNA reads TGTGCCAGCAGCTTCAGATTAACTGAAGCTTTCTTT. It encodes CASSFRLTEAFF.

The chain has TRBV7-9 and TRBJ2-5; TRBD1 aligns across 9 bases. Germline lookup yields CDR1 SEHNR and CDR2 FQNEAQ (reference sequence). With V trimmed by 5 bases and J by 5 bases, 6 bases remained unmatched. The CDR3 sequence is 14 residues long. CDR3 sequence reads: CASSAWTGVETQYF. CDR3 bases: TGTGCCAGCAGCGCGTGGACAGGGGTCGAGACCCAGTACTTC. Supplemented by reference TRBV7-9 and TRBJ2-5, the full variable domain reads DTGVSQNPRHKITKRGQNVTFRCDPISEHNRLYWYRQTLGQGPEFLTYFQNEAQLEKSRLLSDRFSAERPKGSFSTLEIQRTEQGDSAMYLCASSAWTGVETQYFGPGTRLLVL.

As for this clone: Other DNA variants within this sample encode the same CDR3. The gene calls are TRBV18 and TRBJ2-3; 16 nucleotides line up with TRBD2. Germline loops: CDR1 KGHSH, CDR2 LQKENI. V trimming: 3 bases; J trimming: 1 base; junction bases outside the gene matches: 4. The length of the CDR3 is 18 residues. DNA of the CDR3: TGTGCCAGCTCACCGCCGGGACTAGCGGGAGGGGGCACAGATACGCAGTATTTT. Translation gives CASSPPGLAGGGTDTQYF.

This clone was found a few times. The genes are TRBV7-9 and TRBJ2-1, with 13 positions matching TRBD2. The trim removed 1 base at V and 7 bases at J, leaving 7 bases unmatched. This CDR3 has 17 residues. Looked up from germline, CDR1 is SEHNR and CDR2 is FQNEAQ (reference sequence). The CDR3 DNA sequence: TGTGCCAGCAGCTTAGGTCCGGGACTAGCGGGATTTAATGAGCAGTTCTTC. Its translation: CASSLGPGLAGFNEQFF.

This chain links TRBV5-1 with TRBJ2-3; 10 bases are a match to TRBD2. V lost 4 bases and J lost 2; bases outside the gene matches: 7. The CDR3 is 16 amino acids. Germline CDR1 is SGHRS and CDR2 is YFSETQ. Here the CDR3 reads CASSPLSGRATDTQYF. CDR3 coding DNA: TGCGCCAGCAGCCCGCTAAGCGGGAGGGCCACAGATACGCAGTATTTT.

This clone was seen only a few times. The chain employs TRBV7-9 and TRBJ2-1; D gene ambiguous. Germline V gives CDR1 SEHNR, CDR2 FQNEAQ (reference sequence). V dropped 1 base and J dropped 15 bases, with 10 bases sitting between them. CDR3 length: 11 residues. CDR3 sequence: CASSLGVASFF. The CDR3 nucleotides read TGTGCCAGCAGCTTAGGAGTAGCTTCGTTCTTC.

The CDR3 nucleotides read TGCAGCGTTGAAGCCTACCCAGGGGGATTTGGGGCCAACGTCCTGACTTTC. This gives the protein CSVEAYPGGFGANVLTF. The rearrangement joins TRBV29-1 to TRBJ2-6, with TRBD1 identical over 7 bases. The length of the CDR3 is 17 residues. Per the germline V gene, CDR1 is SQVTM and CDR2 is ANQGSEA. With 1 base clipped from V and 3 bases from J, the junction kept 9 bases outside the gene matches. Combining the CDR3 with reference TRBV29-1 and TRBJ2-6 gives the whole variable domain SAVISQKPSRDICQRGTSLTIQCQVDSQVTMMFWYRQQPGQSLTLIATANQGSEATYESGFVIDKFPISRPNLTFSTLTVSNMSPEDSSIYLCSVEAYPGGFGANVLTFGAGSRLTVL.

The J gene is TRBJ2-1, the V gene TRBV2; 8 nucleotides match TRBD2. V dropped 10 bases and J dropped 0; count of bases not matched to a gene: 8. CDR3 size: 15 residues. The germline gives CDR1 SNHLY, CDR2 FYNNEI. DNA of the CDR3: TGTGCCAACTCCGGACTAGCTGGCTCCTACAATGAGCAGTTCTTC. This encodes CANSGLAGSYNEQFF.

This chain uses TRBV9 with TRBJ2-1, with 9 bases identical to TRBD1. CDR1 is SGDLS and CDR2 is YYNGEE in the germline V gene. This CDR3 has 15 amino acids. V lost 4 bases, J lost 2 bases, and 4 bases stayed unmatched. CDR3 loop: CASSPRDRAYNEQFF. The CDR3 coding sequence is TGTGCCAGCAGCCCCCGGGACAGGGCCTACAATGAGCAGTTCTTC.

The chain carries TRBV19 and TRBJ2-7; tentatively, D is TRBD1 (6 bases). Deletions cut 5 bases from V and 0 bases from J, with 11 bases between. The CDR3 has 14 amino acids. Germline V CDR1 and CDR2: LNHDA, SQIVND (reference sequence). The CDR3 DNA follows: TGTGCCAGTAGTCGACAGGTCTTCTCCTACGAGCAGTACTTC. Residues: CASSRQVFSYEQYF.

The sample holds a few counts of this clone. The V call is TRBV6-6, the J call TRBJ1-1; maybe TRBD1 (5 bases). Germline V CDR1 and CDR2: MNHNY, SVGAGI (reference sequence). The CDR3 runs 13 residues. V lost 5 bases and J 1 base, leaving 8 bases between the germline ends. The CDR3 sequence: CASSLDRNTEAFF. DNA of the CDR3: TGTGCCAGCAGTCTCGACAGGAACACTGAAGCTTTCTTT.

This clone has only one observation. The chain is built from TRBV30 and TRBJ1-5; perhaps TRBD1 as D (5 bases). Germline V gene sequence: CDR1 GTSNPN, CDR2 SVGIG (reference sequence). V was shortened by 1 base and J by 7 bases, with 14 bases between the two germline ends. The CDR3 sequence is 14 residues long. CDR3 DNA sequence: TGTGCCTGGAGTGGGGAATTTGGGGGGCAGCCCCAGCATTTT. This gives the protein CAWSGEFGGQPQHF.